This T cell receptor beta chain was captured by sequencing in a study of cytomegalovirus exposure and HLA in healthy donors. V shed 5 bases and J shed 1 base, with 14 bases lying between them. This CDR3 is 16 amino acids long. Germline CDR1 is SSHAT and CDR2 is FNYEAQ (reference sequence). Vbeta (60) and Jbeta (13) primers were used in the PCR. The method was immunoSEQ multiplex PCR; TCRdb's version includes in-frame clones alone and lacks a portion of them. The sample includes roughly 200,000 clones, around 84% of them seen just once. The sample was PBMCs. This TCR derives from a woman aged 18-35 years in good health and CMV-seronegative. The chain carries TRBV7-7 and TRBJ2-2; no reliable D call. The CDR3 region has the DNA TGTGCCAGCAGCCCTTTGACAAAACTGAACACCGGGGAGCTGTTTTTT. Protein: CASSPLTKLNTGELFF. The variable domain in full, with the rest retrieved from reference TRBV7-7 and TRBJ2-2, is GAGVSQSPRYKVTKRGQDVTLRCDPISSHATLYWYQQALGQGPEFLTYFNYEAQPDKSGLPSDRFSAERPEGSISTLTIQRTEQRDSAMYRCASSPLTKLNTGELFFGEGSRLTVL.